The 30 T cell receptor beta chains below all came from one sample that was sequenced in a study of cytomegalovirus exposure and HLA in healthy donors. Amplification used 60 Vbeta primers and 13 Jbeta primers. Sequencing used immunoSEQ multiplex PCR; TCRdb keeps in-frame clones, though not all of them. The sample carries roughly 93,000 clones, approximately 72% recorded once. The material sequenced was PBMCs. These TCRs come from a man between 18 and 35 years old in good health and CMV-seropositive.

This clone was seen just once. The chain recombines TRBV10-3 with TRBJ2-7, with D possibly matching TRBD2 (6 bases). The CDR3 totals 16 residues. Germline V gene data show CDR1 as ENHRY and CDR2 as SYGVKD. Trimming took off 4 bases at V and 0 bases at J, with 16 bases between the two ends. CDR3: CAISGRDKVSSYEQYF. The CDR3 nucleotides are TGTGCCATCAGTGGGAGGGATAAGGTGAGCTCCTACGAGCAGTACTTC.

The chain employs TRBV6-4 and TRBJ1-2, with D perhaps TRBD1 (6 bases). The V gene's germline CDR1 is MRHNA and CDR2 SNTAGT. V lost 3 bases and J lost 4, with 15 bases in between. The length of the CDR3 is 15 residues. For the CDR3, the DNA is TGTGCCAGCAGTGAGGGGCCAGGGGATTTCTATGGCTACACCTTC. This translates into CASSEGPGDFYGYTF.

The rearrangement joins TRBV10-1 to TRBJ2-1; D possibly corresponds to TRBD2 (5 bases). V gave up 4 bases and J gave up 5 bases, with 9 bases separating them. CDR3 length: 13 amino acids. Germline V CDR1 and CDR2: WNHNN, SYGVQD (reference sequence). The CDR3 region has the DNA TGCGCCAGCAGTGTGGACTGGAACAATGAGCAGTTCTTC. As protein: CASSVDWNNEQFF.

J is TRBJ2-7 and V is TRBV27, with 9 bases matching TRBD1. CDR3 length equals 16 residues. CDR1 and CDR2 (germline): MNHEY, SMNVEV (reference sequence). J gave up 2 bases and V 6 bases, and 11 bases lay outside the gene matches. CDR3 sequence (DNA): TGTGCCAGCAGAACCTACCGGGACAGGGTTGCCTACGAGCAGTACTTC. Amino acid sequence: CASRTYRDRVAYEQYF.

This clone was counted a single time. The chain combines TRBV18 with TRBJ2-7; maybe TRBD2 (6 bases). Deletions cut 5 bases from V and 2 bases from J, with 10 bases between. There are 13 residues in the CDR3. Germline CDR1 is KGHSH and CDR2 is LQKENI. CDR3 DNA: TGTGCCAGCTCAAGGCCGGGGGCCTACGAGCAGTACTTC. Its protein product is CASSRPGAYEQYF.

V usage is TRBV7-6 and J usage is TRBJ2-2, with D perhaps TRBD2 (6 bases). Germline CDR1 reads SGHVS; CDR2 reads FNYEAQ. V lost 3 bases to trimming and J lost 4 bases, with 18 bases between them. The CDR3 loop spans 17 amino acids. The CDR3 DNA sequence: TGTGCCAGCAGCTTGAATTCCCAGGACTACATCACCGGGGAGCTGTTTTTT. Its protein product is CASSLNSQDYITGELFF.

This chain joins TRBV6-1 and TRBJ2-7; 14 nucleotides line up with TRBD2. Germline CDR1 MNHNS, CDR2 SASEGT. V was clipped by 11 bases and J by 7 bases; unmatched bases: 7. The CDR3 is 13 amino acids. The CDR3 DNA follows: TGTGCCTCGACTAGCGGGGGGGCCGGTGAGCAGTACTTC. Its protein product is CASTSGGAGEQYF.

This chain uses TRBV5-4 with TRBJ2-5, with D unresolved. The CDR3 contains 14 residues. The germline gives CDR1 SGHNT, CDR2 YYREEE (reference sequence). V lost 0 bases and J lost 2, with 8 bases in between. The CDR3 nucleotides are TGTGCCAGCAGCTTGGGTAGTGTTCAAGAGACCCAGTACTTC. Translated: CASSLGSVQETQYF.

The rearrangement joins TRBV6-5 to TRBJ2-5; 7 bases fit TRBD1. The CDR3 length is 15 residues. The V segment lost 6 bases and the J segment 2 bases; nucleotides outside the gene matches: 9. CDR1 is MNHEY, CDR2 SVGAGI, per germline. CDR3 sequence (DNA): TGTGCCAGCAGGGAAAGACAGGGTCCACAAGAGACCCAGTACTTC. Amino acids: CASRERQGPQETQYF.

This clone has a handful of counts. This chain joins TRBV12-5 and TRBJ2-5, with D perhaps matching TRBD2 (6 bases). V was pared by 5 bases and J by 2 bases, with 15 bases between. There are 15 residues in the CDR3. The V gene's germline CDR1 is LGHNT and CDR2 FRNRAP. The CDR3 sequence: CASGAGLGKQETQYF. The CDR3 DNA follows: TGTGCTAGTGGTGCGGGACTCGGGAAGCAAGAGACCCAGTACTTC.

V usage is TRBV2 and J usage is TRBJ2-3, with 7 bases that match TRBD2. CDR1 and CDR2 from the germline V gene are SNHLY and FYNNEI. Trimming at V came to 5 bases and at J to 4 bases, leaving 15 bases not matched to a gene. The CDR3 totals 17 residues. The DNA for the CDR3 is TGTGCCAGCAGTCCCCCTGCCCCAGGGAGGGCAGCAGATACGCAGTATTTT. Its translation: CASSPPAPGRAADTQYF. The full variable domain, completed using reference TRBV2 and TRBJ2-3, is EPEVTQTPSHQVTQMGQEVILRCVPISNHLYFYWYRQILGQKVEFLVSFYNNEISEKSEIFDDQFSVERPDGSNFTLKIRSTKLEDSAMYFCASSPPAPGRAADTQYFGPGTRLTVL.

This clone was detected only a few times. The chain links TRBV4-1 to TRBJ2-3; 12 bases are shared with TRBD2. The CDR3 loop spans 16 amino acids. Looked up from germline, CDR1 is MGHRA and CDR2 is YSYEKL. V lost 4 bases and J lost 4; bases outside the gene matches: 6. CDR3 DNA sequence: TGCGCCAGCAGCCCGACTAGCGGGGGATTTGCAGATACGCAGTATTTT. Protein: CASSPTSGGFADTQYF.

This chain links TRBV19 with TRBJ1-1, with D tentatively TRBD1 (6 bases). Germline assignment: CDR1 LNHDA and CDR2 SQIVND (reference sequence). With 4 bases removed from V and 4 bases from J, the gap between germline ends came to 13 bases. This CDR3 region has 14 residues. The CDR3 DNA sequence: TGTGCCAGTAGTAACAGGGTCATGGGCACTGAAGCTTTCTTT. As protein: CASSNRVMGTEAFF. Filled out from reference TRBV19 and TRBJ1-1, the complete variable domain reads DGGITQSPKYLFRKEGQNVTLSCEQNLNHDAMYWYRQDPGQGLRLIYYSQIVNDFQKGDIAEGYSVSREKKESFPLTVTSAQKNPTAFYLCASSNRVMGTEAFFGQGTRLTVV.

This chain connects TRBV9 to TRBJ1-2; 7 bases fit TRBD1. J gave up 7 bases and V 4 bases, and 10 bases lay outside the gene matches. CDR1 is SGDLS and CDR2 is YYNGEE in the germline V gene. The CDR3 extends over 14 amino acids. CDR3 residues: CASSSQTGSIGYTF. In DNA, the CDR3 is TGTGCCAGCAGCTCACAGACAGGGTCCATTGGCTACACCTTC.

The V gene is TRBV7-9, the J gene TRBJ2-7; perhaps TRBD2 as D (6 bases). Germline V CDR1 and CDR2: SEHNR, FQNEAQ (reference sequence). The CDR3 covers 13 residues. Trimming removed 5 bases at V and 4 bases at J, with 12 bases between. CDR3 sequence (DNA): TGTGCCAGCAGCGTCGGGGGATCGTACGAGCAGTACTTC. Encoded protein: CASSVGGSYEQYF.

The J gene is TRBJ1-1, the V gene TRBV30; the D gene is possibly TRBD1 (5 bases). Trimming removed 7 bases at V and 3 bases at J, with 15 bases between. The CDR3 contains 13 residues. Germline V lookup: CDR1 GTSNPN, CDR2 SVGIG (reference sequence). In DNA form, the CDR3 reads TGTGCCTACGCAGGGTGGGGGGACACTGAAGCTTTCTTT. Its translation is CAYAGWGDTEAFF.

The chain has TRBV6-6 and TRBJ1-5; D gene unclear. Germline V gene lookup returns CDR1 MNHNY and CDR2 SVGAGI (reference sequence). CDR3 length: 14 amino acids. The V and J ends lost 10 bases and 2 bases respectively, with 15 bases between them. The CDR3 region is CAIGEPPGNQPQHF. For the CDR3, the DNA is TGTGCCATCGGGGAGCCGCCAGGCAATCAGCCCCAGCATTTT.

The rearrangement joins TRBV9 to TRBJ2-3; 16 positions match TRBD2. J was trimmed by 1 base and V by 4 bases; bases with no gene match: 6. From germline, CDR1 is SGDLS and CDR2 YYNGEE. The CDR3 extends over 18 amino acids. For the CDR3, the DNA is TGTGCCAGCAGCCCATCCGGGACTAGCGGGGGGGGCACAGATACGCAGTATTTT. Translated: CASSPSGTSGGGTDTQYF. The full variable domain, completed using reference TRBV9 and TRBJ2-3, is DSGVTQTPKHLITATGQRVTLRCSPRSGDLSVYWYQQSLDQGLQFLIQYYNGEERAKGNILERFSAQQFPDLHSELNLSSLELGDSALYFCASSPSGTSGGGTDTQYFGPGTRLTVL.

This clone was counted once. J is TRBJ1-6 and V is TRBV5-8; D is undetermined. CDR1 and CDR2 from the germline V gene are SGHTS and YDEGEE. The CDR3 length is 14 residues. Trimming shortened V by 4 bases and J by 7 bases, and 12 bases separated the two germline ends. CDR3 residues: CASSKRTVNSPLHF. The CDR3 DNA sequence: TGTGCCAGCAGCAAAAGAACAGTGAATTCACCCCTCCACTTT.

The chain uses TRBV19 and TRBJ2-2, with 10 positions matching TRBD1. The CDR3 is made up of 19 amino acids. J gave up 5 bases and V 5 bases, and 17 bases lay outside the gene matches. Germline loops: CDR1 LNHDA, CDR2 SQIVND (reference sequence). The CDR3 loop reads CASSATLIDRGRRTGELFF. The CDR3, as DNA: TGTGCCAGTAGTGCCACTCTTATAGACAGGGGGCGCCGGACCGGGGAGCTGTTTTTT.

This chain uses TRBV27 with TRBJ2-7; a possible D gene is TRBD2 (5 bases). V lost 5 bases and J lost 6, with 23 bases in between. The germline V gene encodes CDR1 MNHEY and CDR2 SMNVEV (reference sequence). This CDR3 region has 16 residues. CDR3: CASSPLPGSERREQYF. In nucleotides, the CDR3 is TGTGCCAGCAGTCCCCTCCCGGGGAGCGAGAGGCGCGAGCAGTACTTC.

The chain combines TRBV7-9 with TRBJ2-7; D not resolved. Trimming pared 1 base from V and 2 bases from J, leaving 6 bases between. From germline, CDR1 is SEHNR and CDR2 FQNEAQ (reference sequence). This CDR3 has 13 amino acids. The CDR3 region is CASSLDRAYEQYF. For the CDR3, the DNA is TGTGCCAGCAGCTTAGACAGAGCCTACGAGCAGTACTTC. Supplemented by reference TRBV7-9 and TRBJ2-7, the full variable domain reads DTGVSQNPRHKITKRGQNVTFRCDPISEHNRLYWYRQTLGQGPEFLTYFQNEAQLEKSRLLSDRFSAERPKGSFSTLEIQRTEQGDSAMYLCASSLDRAYEQYFGPGTRLTVT.

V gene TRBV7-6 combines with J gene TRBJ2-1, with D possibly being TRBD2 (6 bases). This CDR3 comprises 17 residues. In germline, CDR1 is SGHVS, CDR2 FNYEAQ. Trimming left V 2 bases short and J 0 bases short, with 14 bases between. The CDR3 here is CASSLSGSGSSYNEQFF. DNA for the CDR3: TGTGCCAGCAGCTTAAGTGGTAGCGGCAGCTCCTACAATGAGCAGTTCTTC.

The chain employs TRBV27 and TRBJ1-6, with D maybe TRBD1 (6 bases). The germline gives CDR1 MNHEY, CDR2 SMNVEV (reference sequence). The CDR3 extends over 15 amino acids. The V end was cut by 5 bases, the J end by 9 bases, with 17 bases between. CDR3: CASSHQGHNLSPLHF. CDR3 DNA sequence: TGTGCCAGCAGTCACCAGGGACACAACCTTTCACCCCTCCACTTT.

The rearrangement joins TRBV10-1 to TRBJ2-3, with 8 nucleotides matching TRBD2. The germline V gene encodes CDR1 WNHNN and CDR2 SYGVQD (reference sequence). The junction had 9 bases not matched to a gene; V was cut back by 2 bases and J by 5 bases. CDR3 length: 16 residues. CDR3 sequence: CASSERQRGPLDTQYF. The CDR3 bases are TGCGCCAGCAGTGAGCGGCAGCGGGGGCCCCTAGATACGCAGTATTTT.

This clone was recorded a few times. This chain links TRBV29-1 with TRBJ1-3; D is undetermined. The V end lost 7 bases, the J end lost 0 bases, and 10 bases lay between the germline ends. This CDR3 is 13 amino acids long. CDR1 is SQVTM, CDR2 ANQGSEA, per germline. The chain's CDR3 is CSANEGSGNTIYF. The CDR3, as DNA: TGCAGCGCCAACGAGGGCTCTGGAAACACCATATATTTT. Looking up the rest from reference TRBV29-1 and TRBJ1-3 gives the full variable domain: SAVISQKPSRDICQRGTSLTIQCQVDSQVTMMFWYRQQPGQSLTLIATANQGSEATYESGFVIDKFPISRPNLTFSTLTVSNMSPEDSSIYLCSANEGSGNTIYFGEGSWLTVV.

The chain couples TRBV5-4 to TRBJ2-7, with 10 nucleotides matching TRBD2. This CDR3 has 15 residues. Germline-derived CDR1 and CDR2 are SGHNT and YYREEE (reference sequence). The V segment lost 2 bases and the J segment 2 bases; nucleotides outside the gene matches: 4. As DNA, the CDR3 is TGTGCCAGCAGCTTAGGACTAGCGGAGCCCTACGAGCAGTACTTC. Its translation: CASSLGLAEPYEQYF.

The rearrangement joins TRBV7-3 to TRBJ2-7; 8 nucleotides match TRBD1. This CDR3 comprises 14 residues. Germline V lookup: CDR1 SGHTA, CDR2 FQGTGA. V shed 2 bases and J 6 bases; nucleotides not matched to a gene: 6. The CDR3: CASSLLGTGSEQYF. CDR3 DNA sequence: TGTGCCAGCAGCTTACTAGGGACAGGTAGCGAGCAGTACTTC.

For the CDR3, the DNA is TGTGCCAGCAGCGTAGATCCGGGACAGTTGGATGAAAAACTGTTTTTT. Translating it yields CASSVDPGQLDEKLFF. The V call is TRBV9, the J call TRBJ1-4, with 7 nucleotides matching TRBD1. CDR1 and CDR2 from the germline V gene are SGDLS and YYNGEE. Germline trimming cut 0 bases from V and 6 bases from J; bases unmatched to any gene: 8. This CDR3 spans 16 amino acids.

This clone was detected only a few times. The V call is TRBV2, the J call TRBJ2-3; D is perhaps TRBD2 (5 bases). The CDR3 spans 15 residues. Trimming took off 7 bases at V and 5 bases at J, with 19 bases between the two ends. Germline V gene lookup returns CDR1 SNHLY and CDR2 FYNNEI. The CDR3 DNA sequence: TGTGCCAGCAACTCGGCGGGTGGAGGTGGAGATACGCAGTATTTT. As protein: CASNSAGGGGDTQYF.